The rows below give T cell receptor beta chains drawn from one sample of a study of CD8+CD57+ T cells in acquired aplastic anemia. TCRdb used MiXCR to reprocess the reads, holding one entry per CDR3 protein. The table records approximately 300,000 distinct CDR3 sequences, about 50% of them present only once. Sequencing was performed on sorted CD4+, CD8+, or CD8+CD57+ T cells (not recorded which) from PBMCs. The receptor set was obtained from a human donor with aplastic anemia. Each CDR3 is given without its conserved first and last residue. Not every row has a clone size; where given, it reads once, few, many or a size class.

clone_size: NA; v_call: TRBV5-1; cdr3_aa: ASSAGTADSPLH
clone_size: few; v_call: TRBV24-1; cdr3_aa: ATRGDRVTGSSYNEQF
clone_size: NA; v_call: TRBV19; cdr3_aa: ASSIFYVTDRGTDTQY
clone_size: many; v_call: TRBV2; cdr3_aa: ASRTQEGGQETQY
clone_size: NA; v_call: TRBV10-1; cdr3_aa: ASSGGPSSYEQY
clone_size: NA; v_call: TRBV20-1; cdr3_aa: SALTSGNSYEQY
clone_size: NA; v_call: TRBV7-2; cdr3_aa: ASSLVLQGFGNTIY
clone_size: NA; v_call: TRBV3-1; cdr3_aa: ASSQWTSGRNEQF
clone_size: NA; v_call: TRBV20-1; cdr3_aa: SATDTLNSPLH
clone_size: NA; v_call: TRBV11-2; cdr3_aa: ASSLAGGPGNEQF
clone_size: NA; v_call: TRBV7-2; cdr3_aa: ASSLRTGTGFVEQY
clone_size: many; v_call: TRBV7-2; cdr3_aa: ASSAVPRDTQY
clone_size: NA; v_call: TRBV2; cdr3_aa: ASSPGTSSNEQF
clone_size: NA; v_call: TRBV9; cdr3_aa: ASRDEIQETQY
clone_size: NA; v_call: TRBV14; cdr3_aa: ASSLRGAYEQY
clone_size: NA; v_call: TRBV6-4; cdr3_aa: ASSGTSGGQETQY
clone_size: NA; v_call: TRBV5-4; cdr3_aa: ASSGGVTGASPLH
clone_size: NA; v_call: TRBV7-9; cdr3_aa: ASSPASNQPQH
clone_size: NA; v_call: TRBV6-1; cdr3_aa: ASSEAGGNSPLH
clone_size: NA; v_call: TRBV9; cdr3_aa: ASSVRYRRMIYSNQPHH
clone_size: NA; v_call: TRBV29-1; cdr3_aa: SAQENTGANVLT
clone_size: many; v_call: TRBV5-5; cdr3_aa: ASSSQLPYEQY
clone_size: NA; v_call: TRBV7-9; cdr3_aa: ASSYRDWEQY
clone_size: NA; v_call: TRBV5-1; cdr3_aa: ASSTGAGGTDTQY
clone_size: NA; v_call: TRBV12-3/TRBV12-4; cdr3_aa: ASSAGTGEQY
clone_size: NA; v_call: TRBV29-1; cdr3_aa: SVDSGGAGETQY
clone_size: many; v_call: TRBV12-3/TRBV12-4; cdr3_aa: ASSTRGPDTQY
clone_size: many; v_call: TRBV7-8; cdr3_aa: ASSFIGQGGSPLH
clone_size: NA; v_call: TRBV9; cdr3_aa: ASSVVGSEQF
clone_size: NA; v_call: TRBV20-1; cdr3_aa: SVPTGGIGNT
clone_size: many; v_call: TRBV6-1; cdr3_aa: ASSEPGTGAYGYT